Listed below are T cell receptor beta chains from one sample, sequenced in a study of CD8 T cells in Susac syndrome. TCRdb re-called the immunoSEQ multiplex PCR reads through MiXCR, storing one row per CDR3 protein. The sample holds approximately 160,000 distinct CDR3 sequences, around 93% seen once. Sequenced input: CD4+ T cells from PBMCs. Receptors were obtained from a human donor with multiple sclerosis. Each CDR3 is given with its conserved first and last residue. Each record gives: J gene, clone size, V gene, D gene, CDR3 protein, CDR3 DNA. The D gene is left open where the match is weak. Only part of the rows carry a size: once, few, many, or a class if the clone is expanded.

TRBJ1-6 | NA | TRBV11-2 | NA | CASSPDGANSPLHF | TGTGCCAGCAGCCCAGACGGGGCCAATTCACCCCTCCACTTT
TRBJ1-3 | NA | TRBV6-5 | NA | CASSYSNRGFGNTIYF | TGTGCCAGCAGTTACTCAAACCGGGGATTTGGAAACACCATATATTTT
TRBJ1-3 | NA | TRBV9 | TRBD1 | CASSVEPGGVGNTIYF | TGTGCCAGCAGCGTAGAGCCAGGGGGCGTTGGAAACACCATATATTTT
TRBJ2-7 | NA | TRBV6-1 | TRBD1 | CASTYAIPGQGFYEQYF | TGTGCCAGCACCTACGCCATTCCGGGACAGGGATTCTACGAGCAGTACTTC
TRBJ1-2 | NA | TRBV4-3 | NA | CASSQRGSYGYTF | TGCGCCAGCAGCCAAAGAGGTTCCTATGGCTACACCTTC
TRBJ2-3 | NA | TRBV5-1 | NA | CASNSVMADTQYF | TGCGCCAGCAATAGCGTGATGGCAGATACGCAGTATTTT
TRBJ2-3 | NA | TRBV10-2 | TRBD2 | CASTKKRGSTDTQYF | TGCGCCAGCACTAAAAAGCGGGGGAGCACAGATACGCAGTATTTT
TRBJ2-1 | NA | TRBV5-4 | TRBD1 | CASSRGTEYEQFF | TGTGCCAGCAGCCGAGGGACAGAATATGAGCAGTTCTTC
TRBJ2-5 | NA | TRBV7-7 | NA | CASSQIPGPQETQYF | TGTGCCAGCAGCCAAATTCCGGGACCCCAAGAGACCCAGTACTTC
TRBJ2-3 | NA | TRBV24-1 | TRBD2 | CATSDLSSGMQDTQYF | TGTGCCACCAGTGATTTGAGTAGCGGGATGCAGGATACGCAGTATTTT
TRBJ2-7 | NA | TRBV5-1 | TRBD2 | CASSPGLEREQYF | TGCGCCAGCAGCCCGGGACTAGAACGCGAGCAGTACTTC
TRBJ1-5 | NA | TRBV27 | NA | CASSLVGANQPQHF | TGTGCCAGCAGTTTAGTGGGCGCCAATCAGCCCCAGCATTTT
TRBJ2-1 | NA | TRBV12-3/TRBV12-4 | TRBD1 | CASSLQGQGANEQFF | TGTGCCAGCAGTTTACAGGGACAGGGGGCCAATGAGCAGTTCTTC
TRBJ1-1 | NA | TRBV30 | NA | CAWSNGAPMNTEAFF | TGTGCCTGGAGTAATGGGGCACCAATGAACACTGAAGCTTTCTTT
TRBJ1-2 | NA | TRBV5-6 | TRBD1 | CASSPGWGQEADYGYTF | TGTGCCAGCAGCCCGGGCTGGGGACAGGAGGCGGACTATGGCTACACCTTC
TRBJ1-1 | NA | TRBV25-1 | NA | CASSPRLGALGAFF | TGTGCCAGCAGTCCACGGTTGGGGGCGCTGGGGGCTTTCTTT
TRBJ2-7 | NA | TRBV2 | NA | CASRRGFLISYEQYF | TGTGCCAGCAGAAGGGGGTTCTTGATCTCCTACGAGCAGTACTTC
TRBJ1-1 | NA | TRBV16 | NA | CASSQGGGDAFF | TGTGCCAGCAGCCAAGGCGGGGGGGATGCTTTCTTT
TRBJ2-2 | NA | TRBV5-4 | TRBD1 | CASSLHGTGVMFF | TGTGCCAGCAGCTTACATGGGACAGGAGTGATGTTTTTT
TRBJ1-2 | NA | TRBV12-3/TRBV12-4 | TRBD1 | CASSPQDRGRRYGYTF | TGTGCCAGCAGTCCCCAAGACAGGGGGCGCCGCTATGGCTACACCTTC
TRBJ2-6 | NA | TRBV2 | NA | CASRAGQGGSGANVLTF | TGTGCCAGCAGGGCAGGCCAGGGGGGCTCTGGGGCCAACGTCCTGACTTTC
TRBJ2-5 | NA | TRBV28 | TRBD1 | CASSPGGQGRETQYF | TGTGCCAGCAGTCCGGGCGGACAGGGCAGGGAGACCCAGTACTTC
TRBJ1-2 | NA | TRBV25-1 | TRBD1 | CASSEGYGTAYGYTF | TGTGCCAGCAGTGAGGGTTATGGGACAGCGTATGGCTACACCTTC
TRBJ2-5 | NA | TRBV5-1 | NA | CASSLGGIPETQYF | TGCGCCAGCAGCTTGGGCGGGATCCCAGAGACCCAGTACTTC
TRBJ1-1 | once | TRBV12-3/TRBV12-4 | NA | CASSFGVRRNTEAFF | TGTGCCAGCAGTTTCGGGGTAAGGCGGAACACTGAAGCTTTCTTT
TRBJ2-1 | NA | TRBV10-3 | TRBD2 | CAISGTSGNNEQFF | TGTGCCATCAGCGGGACTAGCGGAAACAATGAGCAGTTCTTC
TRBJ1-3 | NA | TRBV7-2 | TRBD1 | CASSRRTGAGNTIYF | TGTGCCAGCAGTCGCCGGACAGGGGCAGGAAACACCATATATTTT
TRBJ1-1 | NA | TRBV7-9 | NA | CASSPDSGDTEAFF | TGTGCCAGCAGCCCCGACAGCGGGGACACTGAAGCTTTCTTT
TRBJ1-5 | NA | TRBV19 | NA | CASSIQGYQPQHF | TGTGCCAGTAGTATACAGGGATACCAGCCCCAGCATTTT
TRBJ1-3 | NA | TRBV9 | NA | CASSVGGQGNTIYF | TGTGCCAGCAGCGTAGGGGGCCAAGGAAACACCATATATTTT
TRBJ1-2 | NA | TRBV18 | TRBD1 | CASSPVGQATYYGYTF | TGTGCCAGCTCGCCGGTCGGACAGGCAACTTACTATGGCTACACCTTC
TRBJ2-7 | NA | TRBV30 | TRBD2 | CAWAGGSYEQYF | TGTGCCTGGGCGGGGGGATCCTACGAGCAGTACTTC
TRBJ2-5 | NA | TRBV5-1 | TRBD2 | CASSYGSGNQETQYF | TGCGCCAGCAGCTACGGTAGCGGGAACCAAGAGACCCAGTACTTC
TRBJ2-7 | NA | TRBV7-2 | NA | CASSADSIPYF | TGTGCCAGCAGCGCGGACAGTATCCCGTACTTC
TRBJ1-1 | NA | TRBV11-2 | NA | CASSLAGVGVGAFF | TGTGCCAGCAGCTTAGCAGGGGTCGGGGTAGGGGCTTTCTTT
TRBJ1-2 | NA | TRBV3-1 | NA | CASSQDGTNYGYTF | TGTGCCAGCAGCCAAGACGGAACTAACTATGGCTACACCTTC
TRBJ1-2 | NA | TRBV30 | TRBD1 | CAWSPPGTGDGYTF | TGTGCCTGGAGTCCCCCCGGGACAGGGGATGGCTACACCTTC
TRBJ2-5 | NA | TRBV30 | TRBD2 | CAWSYKIAGVQETQYF | TGTGCCTGGAGTTATAAAATAGCGGGGGTCCAAGAGACCCAGTACTTC
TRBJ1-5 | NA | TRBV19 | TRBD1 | CASSMGQNNQPQHF | TGTGCCAGTAGTATGGGACAGAACAATCAGCCCCAGCATTTT
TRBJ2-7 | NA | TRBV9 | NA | CASSVDWTAYEQYF | TGTGCCAGCAGCGTAGACTGGACAGCCTACGAGCAGTACTTC
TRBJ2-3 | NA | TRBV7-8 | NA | CASSPRGRSASTDTQYF | TGTGCCAGCAGCCCCCGAGGGCGGTCGGCGAGCACAGATACGCAGTATTTT
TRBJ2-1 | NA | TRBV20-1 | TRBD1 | CSATGQGDFSEQFF | TGCAGTGCTACCGGACAGGGGGATTTTAGTGAGCAGTTCTTC
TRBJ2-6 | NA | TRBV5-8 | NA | CASSLQGTGANVLTF | TGTGCCAGCAGCCTACAGGGTACTGGGGCCAACGTCCTGACTTTC
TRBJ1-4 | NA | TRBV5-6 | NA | CASSVSGEGEKLFF | TGTGCCAGCAGCGTATCAGGGGAGGGTGAAAAACTGTTTTTT
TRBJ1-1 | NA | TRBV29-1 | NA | CSVKTPRTEAFF | TGCAGCGTTAAGACCCCGAGGACTGAAGCTTTCTTT
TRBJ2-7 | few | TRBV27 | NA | CASSPYFGYEQYF | TGTGCCAGCAGTCCGTACTTCGGGTACGAGCAGTACTTC
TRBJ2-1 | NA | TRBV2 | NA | CASSERNGSPNEQFF | TGTGCCAGCAGTGAACGCAACGGGAGCCCCAATGAGCAGTTCTTC
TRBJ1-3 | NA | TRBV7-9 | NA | CASSLGSRGGNTIYF | TGTGCCAGCAGCTTAGGGTCAAGGGGAGGAAACACCATATATTTT
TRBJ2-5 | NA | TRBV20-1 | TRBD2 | CSAIGGSGGETQYF | TGCAGTGCGATTGGGGGTAGCGGGGGGGAGACCCAGTACTTC
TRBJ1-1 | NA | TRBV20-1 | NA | CSSGRNTEAFF | TGCAGTTCCGGGAGGAACACTGAAGCTTTCTTT
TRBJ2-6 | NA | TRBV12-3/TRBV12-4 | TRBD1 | CASSLTGVGANVLTF | TGTGCCAGCAGTTTAACAGGGGTCGGGGCCAACGTCCTGACTTTC
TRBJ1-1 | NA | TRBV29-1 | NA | CSVVPRVNTEAFF | TGCAGCGTTGTACCCAGGGTAAACACTGAAGCTTTCTTT
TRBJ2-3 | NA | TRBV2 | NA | CASSVITDTDTQYF | TGTGCCAGCAGTGTTATTACCGACACAGATACGCAGTATTTT
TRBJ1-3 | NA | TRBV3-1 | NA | CASSQRDTLGATIYF | TGTGCCAGCAGCCAACGGGACACCCTGGGAGCCACCATATATTTT
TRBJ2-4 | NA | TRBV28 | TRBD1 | CASSPRTGRAKNIQYF | TGTGCCAGCAGTCCAAGGACAGGGAGAGCCAAAAACATTCAGTACTTC
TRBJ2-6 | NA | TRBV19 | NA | CARSNRSLDSGANVLTF | TGTGCCAGATCCAACAGAAGTCTTGACTCTGGGGCCAACGTCCTGACTTTC
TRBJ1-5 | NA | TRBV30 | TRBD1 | CAWTSGTGSYSNQPQHF | TGTGCCTGGACCTCGGGGACAGGGAGCTATAGCAATCAGCCCCAGCATTTT
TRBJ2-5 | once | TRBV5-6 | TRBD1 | CASSPYRGAGTQYF | TGTGCCAGCAGCCCATACAGGGGTGCAGGGACCCAGTACTTC
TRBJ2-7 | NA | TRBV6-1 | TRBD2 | CASSLVLPTSGDLYEQYF | TGTGCCAGCAGCCTAGTCCTACCGACTAGCGGGGACCTCTACGAGCAGTACTTC
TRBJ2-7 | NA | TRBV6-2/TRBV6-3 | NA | CASSYGQYYEQYF | TGTGCCAGCAGTTACGGACAGTACTACGAGCAGTACTTC